This T cell receptor (beta chain) came from a study of blood T cell repertoires in COVID-19. In the original analysis: Cell counts per sample came from amplifying reference gene primers. The assay was immunoSEQ multiplex PCR, and TCRdb's table has in-frame clones only and misses some. The V and J calls and the clone size are those of that table, but D and trimming were determined from the DNA. Here the sample spans about 240,000 clones, roughly 87% being singletons. Allocation to cohorts depended on clinical history reported by the participants. The sample was PBMCs or T cells enriched from blood (not recorded which). This TCR came from a woman in her twenties or thirties with acute COVID-19.

CDR3 nucleotide sequence: TGTGCCAGCAGTCTTGGGGCATATGGCTACACCTTC. Translated, it gives CASSLGAYGYTF. The rearrangement uses TRBV12-3 or TRBV12-4 and TRBJ1-2, with a weak D call TRBD1 (5 bases). Trimming removed 5 bases at V and 5 bases at J, with 9 bases between. This CDR3 has 12 residues.